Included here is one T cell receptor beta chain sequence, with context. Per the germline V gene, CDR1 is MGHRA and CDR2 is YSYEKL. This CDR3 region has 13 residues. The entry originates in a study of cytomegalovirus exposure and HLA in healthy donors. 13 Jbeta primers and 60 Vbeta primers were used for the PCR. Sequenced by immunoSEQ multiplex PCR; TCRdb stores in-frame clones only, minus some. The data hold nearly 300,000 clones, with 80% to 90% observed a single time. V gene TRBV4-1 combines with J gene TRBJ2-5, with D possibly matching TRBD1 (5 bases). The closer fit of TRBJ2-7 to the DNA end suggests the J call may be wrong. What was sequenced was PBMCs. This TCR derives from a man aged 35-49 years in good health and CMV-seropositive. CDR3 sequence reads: CASSRQGSYEQYF. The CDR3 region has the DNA TGCGCCAGCAGCAGGCAGGGTAGCTACGAGCAGTACTTC.